The sequence of this TCR beta chain was determined in a study of tissue T cells after allogeneic stem cell transplantation. At the level of the study: Graft-versus-host disease patients received grafts, four unmodified and three CD34-selected to deplete T cells.

Sequencing used immunoSEQ multiplex PCR; TCRdb keeps in-frame clones, though not all of them. Seen here are tens of thousands of clones, approximately 83% observed once, and the top ten hold over 3%. The CDR3 is 16 residues long. Germline V gene lookup returns CDR1 SGDLS and CDR2 YYNGEE. V was pared by 2 bases and J by 3 bases, with 10 bases of the junction left unmatched. Sample: blood, taken before transplantation. The source is a woman between 18 and 55 years old who later had graft-versus-host disease after an allogeneic stem cell transplant. The V gene is TRBV9, the J gene TRBJ2-7; 8 nucleotides line up with TRBD1. The CDR3 bases are TGTGCCAGCAGCGTGGGACAGGACCCTTCCTTCTACGAGCAGTACTTC. Its protein is CASSVGQDPSFYEQYF.